This T cell receptor (beta chain) was retrieved from a study of PD-1 blockade in classical Hodgkin lymphoma. The assay was immunoSEQ multiplex PCR, and TCRdb's table has in-frame clones only and misses some. The sample lists roughly 50,000 clones; approximately 86% were seen once. This CDR3 has 11 amino acids. V shed 0 bases and J shed 5 bases, with 0 bases lying between them. CDR1 and CDR2 from the germline V gene are KGHSH and LQKENI. Notes on the study in general: Excluded were patients who started nivolumab under 1 year after ASCT, a group that had lower diversity. By C4D1 there was a significant rise in CD4+ TCR diversity but not in CD8+ TCR diversity. Complete responders had baseline diversity similar to newly diagnosed patients.

Indicated time point: cycle 4 day 1 (C4D1), after 6 weeks of nivolumab. Every patient experienced relapse after autologous stem cell transplantation, and brentuximab vedotin exposure varied. This clone was found once. Antigen specificity is unknown. The origin of this receptor is a human donor with classical Hodgkin lymphoma. The chain links TRBV18 to TRBJ2-3; D remains unclear. The input for sequencing was peripheral blood mononuclear cells (PBMCs), taken before the fourth cycle of nivolumab. CDR3 region: CASSPPDTQYF. Here the CDR3 DNA reads TGTGCCAGCTCACCACCAGATACGCAGTATTTT.